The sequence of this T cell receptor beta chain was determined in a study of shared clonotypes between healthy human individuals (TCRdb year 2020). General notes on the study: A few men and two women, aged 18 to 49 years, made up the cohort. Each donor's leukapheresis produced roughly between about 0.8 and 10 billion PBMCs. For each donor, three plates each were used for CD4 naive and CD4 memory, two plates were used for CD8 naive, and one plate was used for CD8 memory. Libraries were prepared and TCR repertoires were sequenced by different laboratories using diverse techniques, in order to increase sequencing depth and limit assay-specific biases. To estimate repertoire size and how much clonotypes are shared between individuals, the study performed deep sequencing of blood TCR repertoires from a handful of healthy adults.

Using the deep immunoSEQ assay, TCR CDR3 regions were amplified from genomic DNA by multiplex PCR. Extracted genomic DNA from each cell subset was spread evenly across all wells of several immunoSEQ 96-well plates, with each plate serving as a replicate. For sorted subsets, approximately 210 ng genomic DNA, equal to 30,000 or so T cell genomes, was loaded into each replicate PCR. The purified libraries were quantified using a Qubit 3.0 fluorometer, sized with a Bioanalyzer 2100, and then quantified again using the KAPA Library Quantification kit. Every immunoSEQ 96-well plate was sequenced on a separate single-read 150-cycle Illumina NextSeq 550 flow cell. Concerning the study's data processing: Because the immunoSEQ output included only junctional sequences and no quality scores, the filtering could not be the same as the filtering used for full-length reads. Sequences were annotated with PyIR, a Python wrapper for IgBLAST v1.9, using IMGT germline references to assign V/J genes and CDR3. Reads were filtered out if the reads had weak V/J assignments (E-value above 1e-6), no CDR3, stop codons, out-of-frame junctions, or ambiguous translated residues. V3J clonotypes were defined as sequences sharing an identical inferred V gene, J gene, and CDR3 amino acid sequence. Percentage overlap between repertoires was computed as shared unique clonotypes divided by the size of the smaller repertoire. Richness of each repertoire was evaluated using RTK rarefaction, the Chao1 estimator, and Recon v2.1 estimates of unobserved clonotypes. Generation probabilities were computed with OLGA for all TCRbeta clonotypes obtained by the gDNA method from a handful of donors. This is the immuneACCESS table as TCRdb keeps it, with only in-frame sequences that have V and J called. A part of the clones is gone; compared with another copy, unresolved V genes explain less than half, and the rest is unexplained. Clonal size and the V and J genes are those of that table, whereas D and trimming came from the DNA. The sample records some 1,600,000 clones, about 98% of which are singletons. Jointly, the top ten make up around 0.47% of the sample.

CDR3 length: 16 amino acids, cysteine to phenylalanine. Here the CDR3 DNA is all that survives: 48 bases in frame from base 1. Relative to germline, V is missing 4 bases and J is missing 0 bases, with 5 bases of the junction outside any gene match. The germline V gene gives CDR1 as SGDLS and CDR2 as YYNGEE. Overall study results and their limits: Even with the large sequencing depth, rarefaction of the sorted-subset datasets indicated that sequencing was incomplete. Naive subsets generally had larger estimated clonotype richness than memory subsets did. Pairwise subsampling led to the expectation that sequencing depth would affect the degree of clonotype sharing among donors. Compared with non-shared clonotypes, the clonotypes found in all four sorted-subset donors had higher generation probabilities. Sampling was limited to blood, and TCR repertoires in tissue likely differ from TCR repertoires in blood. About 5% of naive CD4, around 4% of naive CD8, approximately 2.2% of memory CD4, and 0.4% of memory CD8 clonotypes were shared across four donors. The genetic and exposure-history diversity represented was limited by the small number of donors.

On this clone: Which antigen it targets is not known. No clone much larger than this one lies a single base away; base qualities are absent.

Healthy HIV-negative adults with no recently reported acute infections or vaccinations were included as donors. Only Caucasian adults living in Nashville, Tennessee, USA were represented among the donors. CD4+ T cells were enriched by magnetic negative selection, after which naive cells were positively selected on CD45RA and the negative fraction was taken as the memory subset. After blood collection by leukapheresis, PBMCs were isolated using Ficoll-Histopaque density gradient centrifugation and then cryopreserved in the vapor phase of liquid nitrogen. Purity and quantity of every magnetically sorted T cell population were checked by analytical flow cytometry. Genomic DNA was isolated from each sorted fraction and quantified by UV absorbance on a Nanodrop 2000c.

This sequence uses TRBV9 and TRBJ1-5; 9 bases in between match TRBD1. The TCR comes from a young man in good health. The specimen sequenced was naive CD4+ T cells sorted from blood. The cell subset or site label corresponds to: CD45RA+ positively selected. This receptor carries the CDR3 CASSPGTGFSNQPQHF. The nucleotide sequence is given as TGTGCCAGCAGCCCGGGGACAGGGTTTAGCAATCAGCCCCAGCATTTT. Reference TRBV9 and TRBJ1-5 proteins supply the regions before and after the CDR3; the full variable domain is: DSGVTQTPKHLITATGQRVTLRCSPRSGDLSVYWYQQSLDQGLQFLIQYYNGEERAKGNILERFSAQQFPDLHSELNLSSLELGDSALYFCASSPGTGFSNQPQHFGDGTRLSIL.